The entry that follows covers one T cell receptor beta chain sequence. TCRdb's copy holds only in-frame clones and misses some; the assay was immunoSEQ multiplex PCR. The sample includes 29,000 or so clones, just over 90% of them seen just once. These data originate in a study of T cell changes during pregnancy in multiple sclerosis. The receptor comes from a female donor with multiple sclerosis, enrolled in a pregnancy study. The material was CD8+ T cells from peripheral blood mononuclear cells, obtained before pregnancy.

CDR3 bases: TGTGCCAGCCAGAGGAGGGACTCTGGCTACACCTTC. Translated: CASQRRDSGYTF. The V call is TRBV9, the J call TRBJ1-2; TRBD1 might be the D (5 bases). CDR1 is SGDLS and CDR2 is YYNGEE in the germline V gene. The V and J ends lost 7 bases and 7 bases respectively, with 14 bases between them. This CDR3 comprises 12 residues.